Listed below are T cell receptor beta chains from one sample, sequenced in a study of control samples from healthy donors and cancer patients. Sequencing was performed with immunoSEQ multiplex PCR; in TCRdb, only in-frame clones are kept and a portion is missing. The sample shows 130,000 or so clones, roughly 92% of them seen only once. The sequencing sample was made of blood. The receptors stem from a man aged 35 to 55 in good health. CDR3s leave out the opening cysteine and the closing phenylalanine or tryptophan. Each record gives: V gene, CDR3 protein.

TRBV6-2/TRBV6-3 ASSYYRGLSPLH
TRBV7-8 ASSLAPGGPSEQY
TRBV4-3 ASSQETGIFSGANVLT
TRBV11-2 ASSKSRGSANTEAF
TRBV9 ASSSYGGTTDTQY
TRBV7-9 ASRFDGRRMNTEAF
TRBV29-1 SGLNPGEKLF
TRBV7-9 ASSFDRGTEAF
TRBV19 ASSSQYLGANYGYT
TRBV5-1 ASSPGHGVLDTEAF
TRBV6-5 ASRPNRGLNEKLF
TRBV11-2 ASSLGLETQY
TRBV15 ATSRGRATNEKLF
TRBV7-2 ASSPRRVYGYT
TRBV6-2/TRBV6-3 ASSYLVNTEAF
TRBV7-8 ASSLVTGTYNSPLH
TRBV12-2 ASRLVGLGQTLTT
TRBV6-6 ASKPGTGGEIYGYT
TRBV11-2 ASSRGQNEKLF
TRBV9 ASSVAGQGRDEQY
TRBV11-1 ASSDRDRGDGELF
TRBV7-2 ASSLSPGQETQY
TRBV19 ASSIPWAGVIQRPQH
TRBV6-1 ASSDGAGGNQPQH
TRBV19 ASRRQGNYGYT
TRBV2 ASIRRGGEKLF